This is a list of T cell receptor beta chains from one sample in a study of CD8 T cells in ankylosing spondylitis. From the 5' RACE reads, TCRdb called clonotypes with MiXCR, one entry per CDR3 protein. The table shows around 140,000 distinct CDR3 sequences, with about 15% occurring only once. Sequencing was performed on blood, either unsorted or a sorted T cell fraction (not recorded which). Receptor source: a male donor with ankylosing spondylitis. Both conserved end residues are part of each CDR3. The order of the fields is V gene, J gene, CDR3 protein.

TRBV12-5	TRBJ1-4	CASGTGVPNEKLFF
TRBV7-9	TRBJ2-3	CASSSPLLSDTQYF
TRBV10-3	TRBJ2-1	CAISESNFGSSYNEQFF
TRBV24-1	TRBJ2-1	CATSVNGGDEQFF
TRBV30	TRBJ2-1	CAWSIGTSGPSYNEQFF
TRBV27	TRBJ2-3	CASSGDGGTDTQYF
TRBV28	TRBJ2-4	CASSLYAGVVKNIQYF
TRBV3-1	TRBJ2-5	CASSDRDNQETQYF
TRBV27	TRBJ2-7	CASSLKREGYEQYF
TRBV15	TRBJ2-1	CATSGLAGASYNEQFF
TRBV7-9	TRBJ2-1	CASSFVLASLHNEQFF